The 8 T cell receptor beta chains presented below share a single source sample, sequenced in a study of blood T cell repertoires in COVID-19. Assay used: immunoSEQ multiplex PCR; TCRdb lists only in-frame clones, some missing. This table has fewer than 35,000 clones, approximately 92% appearing once. The sequenced sample consisted of peripheral blood. These receptors came from a man older than 75 with acute or convalescent COVID-19.

This sequence joins TRBV28 and TRBJ2-3, with 7 bases identical to TRBD1. The trim removed 6 bases at V and 3 bases at J, leaving 6 bases unmatched. Germline CDR1 MDHEN, CDR2 SYDVKM. This CDR3 has 14 residues. The CDR3 DNA is TGTGCCAGCAGCATTAGGGGGCGGACAGATACGCAGTATTTT. This translates into CASSIRGRTDTQYF.

The chain combines TRBV29-1 with TRBJ2-7; 8 bases agree with TRBD1. The V gene end was trimmed by 7 bases and the J gene end by 7 bases; junction bases not matched to a gene: 18. The CDR3 runs to 15 residues. Germline CDR1 and CDR2: SQVTM and ANQGSEA. The CDR3 loop reads CSATDRGPATREQYF. DNA for the CDR3: TGCAGCGCCACTGACAGGGGACCCGCTACTCGAGAGCAGTACTTC.

The J gene is TRBJ2-1, the V gene TRBV29-1; D is unresolved. The V end lost 4 bases, the J end lost 2 bases, and 12 bases lay between the germline ends. The CDR3 has 14 amino acids. Germline V gives CDR1 SQVTM, CDR2 ANQGSEA. The CDR3 coding sequence is TGCAGCGTTGGGGCTACCGGAACCTACAATGAGCAGTTCTTC. It encodes CSVGATGTYNEQFF.

This chain uses TRBV7-2 with TRBJ2-3; TRBD2 agrees at 12 bases. The CDR3 runs 15 residues. Germline values: CDR1 SGHTA, CDR2 FQGNSA. With V trimmed by 4 bases and J by 8 bases, 7 bases remained unmatched. As DNA, the CDR3 is TGTGCCAGCAGCTCGACTAGCGGGGGTTCTGTTACGCAGTATTTT. Its translation: CASSSTSGGSVTQYF.

The genes are TRBV5-1 and TRBJ2-7; tentatively, D is TRBD1 (6 bases). Trimming took off 4 bases at V and 0 bases at J, with 11 bases between the two ends. Germline-derived CDR1 and CDR2 are SGHRS and YFSETQ. The CDR3 runs to 14 residues. The CDR3: CASSLGTISYEQYF. The CDR3 region has the DNA TGCGCCAGCAGCCTCGGGACAATCTCCTACGAGCAGTACTTC.

The rearrangement joins TRBV9 to TRBJ2-6; 7 bases fit TRBD1. V lost 0 bases and J lost 0; bases outside the gene matches: 12. Germline loops: CDR1 SGDLS, CDR2 YYNGEE. CDR3 length: 20 amino acids. In nucleotides, the CDR3 is TGTGCCAGCAGCGTAGGACCAGGGGGTATTTCCGTCTCTGGGGCCAACGTCCTGACTTTC. It is translated as CASSVGPGGISVSGANVLTF. The variable domain in full, with the rest retrieved from reference TRBV9 and TRBJ2-6, is DSGVTQTPKHLITATGQRVTLRCSPRSGDLSVYWYQQSLDQGLQFLIQYYNGEERAKGNILERFSAQQFPDLHSELNLSSLELGDSALYFCASSVGPGGISVSGANVLTFGAGSRLTVL.

The rearrangement uses TRBV7-9 and TRBJ2-7; 16 positions match TRBD2. The germline V gene encodes CDR1 SEHNR and CDR2 FQNEAQ (reference sequence). This CDR3 is 19 amino acids long. The junction had 14 bases not matched to a gene; V was cut back by 5 bases and J by 4 bases. CDR3 nucleotide sequence: TGTGCCAGCAGCGGACGGGGACTAGCGGGAGGGTTGAATAGTTACGAGCAGTACTTC. This codes for CASSGRGLAGGLNSYEQYF.

The gene calls are TRBV11-2 and TRBJ1-1; no clear D gene. In germline, CDR1 is SGHAT, CDR2 FQNNGV. This CDR3 has 13 residues. V was cut by 4 bases and J by 7 bases, with 13 bases left in between. The CDR3 region has the DNA TGTGCCAGCAGCTGGAGACGGGTGGGTGAAGCTTTCTTT. The encoded protein is CASSWRRVGEAFF.